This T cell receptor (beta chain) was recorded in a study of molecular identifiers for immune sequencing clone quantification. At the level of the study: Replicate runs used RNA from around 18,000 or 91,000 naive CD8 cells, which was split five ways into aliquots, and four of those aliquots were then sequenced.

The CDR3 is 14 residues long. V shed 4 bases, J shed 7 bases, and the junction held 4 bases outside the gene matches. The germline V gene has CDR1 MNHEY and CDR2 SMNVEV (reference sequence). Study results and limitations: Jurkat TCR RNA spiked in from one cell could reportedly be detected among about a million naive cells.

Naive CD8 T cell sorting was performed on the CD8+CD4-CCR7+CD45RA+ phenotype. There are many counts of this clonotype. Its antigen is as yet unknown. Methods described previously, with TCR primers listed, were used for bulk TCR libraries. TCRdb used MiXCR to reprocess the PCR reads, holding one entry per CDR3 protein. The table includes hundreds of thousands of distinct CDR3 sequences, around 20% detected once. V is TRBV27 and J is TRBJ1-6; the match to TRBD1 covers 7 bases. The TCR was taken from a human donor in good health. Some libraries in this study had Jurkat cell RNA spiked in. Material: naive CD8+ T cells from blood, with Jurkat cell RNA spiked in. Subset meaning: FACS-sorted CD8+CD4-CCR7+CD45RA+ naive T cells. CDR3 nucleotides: TGTGCCAGCAGTTCAAGGGGGCTGAATTCACCCCTCCACTTT. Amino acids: CASSSRGLNSPLHF.